This section outlines one T cell receptor beta chain sequence together with its context. CDR3 size: 17 residues. The trim removed 2 bases at V and 5 bases at J, leaving 4 bases unmatched. Time point noted: pretreatment peripheral blood. Sampling of each patient yielded between 1 and 8 specimens, collected pretreatment and on-treatment. Measured with immunoSEQ multiplex PCR; TCRdb has only the in-frame clones, and not every one. The profile shows roughly 51,000 clones, 79% of them singletons. The source of the sample is a study of PD-L1 blockade in urothelial cancer. Overall study: Patients had received 0 to 3 prior chemotherapy regimens.

This chain uses TRBV5-3 with TRBJ2-1; TRBD2 matches at 16 bases. TRBV5-3 is an open reading frame, and its role is uncertain. The sample consisted of PBMCs, taken around atezolizumab (anti-PD-L1) treatment. The origin of this receptor is a man aged 70-80 years with urothelial cancer. Here the CDR3 DNA reads TGTGCCAGAAGCTTTGGGACTAGCGGGAGGGCGCACAATGAGCAGTTCTTC. It translates to CARSFGTSGRAHNEQFF.